The T cell receptor (beta chain) under discussion was sequenced for a study of blood T cells in healthy people across ages. A second PCR, run for about 7 to 11 cycles, used a sample-barcoded 5' primer plus a J-beta primer mix. TCRdb recomputed calls from the 5' RACE reads with MiXCR, one row per CDR3 protein. Of 1.5 million to 2 million distinct CDR3 sequences in the sample, 49% were seen once. The CDR3 covers 13 residues. This TCR came from a woman aged 40-49 years in good health. Sequencing input: blood. V usage is TRBV21-1 and J usage is TRBJ1-4. TRBV21-1 is labeled a pseudogene. CDR3 sequence: CASRTRTNEKLFF. Here the CDR3 DNA reads TGTGCCAGCAGGACGAGGACTAATGAAAAACTGTTTTTT.